This T cell receptor (beta chain) was retrieved from a study of shared clonotypes between healthy human individuals. Whole-study context: A donor's plate count was three for CD4 naive and three for CD4 memory; CD8 naive had two and CD8 memory one.

Produced via immunoSEQ multiplex PCR; TCRdb's table is partial and in-frame only. The sample has approximately 340,000 clones; around two thirds are singletons. The CDR3 contains 13 residues. Per germline, CDR1 LGHNA and CDR2 YNFKEQ. V lost 2 bases, J lost 1 base, and 3 bases lay in between. This chain links TRBV4-2 with TRBJ1-5; no reliable D call. Sequenced sample: memory CD4+ T cells sorted from blood. Stated subset: CD45RA-negative fraction. The source is a man aged 25 to 40 in good health. Written as DNA, the CDR3 is TGTGCCAGCAGCCAACTGAGCAATCAGCCCCAGCATTTT. Protein: CASSQLSNQPQHF.